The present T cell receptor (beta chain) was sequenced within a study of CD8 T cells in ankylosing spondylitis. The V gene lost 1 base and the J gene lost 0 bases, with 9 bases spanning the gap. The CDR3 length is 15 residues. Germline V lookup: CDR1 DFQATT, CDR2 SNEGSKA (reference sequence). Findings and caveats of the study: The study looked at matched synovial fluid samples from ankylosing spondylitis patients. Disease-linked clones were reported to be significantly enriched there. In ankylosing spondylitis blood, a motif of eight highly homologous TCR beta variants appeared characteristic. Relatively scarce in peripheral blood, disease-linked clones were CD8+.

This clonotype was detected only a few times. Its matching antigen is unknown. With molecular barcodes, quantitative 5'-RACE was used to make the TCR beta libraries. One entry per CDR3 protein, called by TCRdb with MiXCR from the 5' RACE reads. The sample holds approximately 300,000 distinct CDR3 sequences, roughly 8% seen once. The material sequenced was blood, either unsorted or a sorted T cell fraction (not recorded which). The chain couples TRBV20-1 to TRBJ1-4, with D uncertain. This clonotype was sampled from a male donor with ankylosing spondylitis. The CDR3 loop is CSARVRSATNEKLFF. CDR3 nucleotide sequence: TGCAGTGCTAGAGTCAGGAGCGCAACTAATGAAAAACTGTTTTTT.